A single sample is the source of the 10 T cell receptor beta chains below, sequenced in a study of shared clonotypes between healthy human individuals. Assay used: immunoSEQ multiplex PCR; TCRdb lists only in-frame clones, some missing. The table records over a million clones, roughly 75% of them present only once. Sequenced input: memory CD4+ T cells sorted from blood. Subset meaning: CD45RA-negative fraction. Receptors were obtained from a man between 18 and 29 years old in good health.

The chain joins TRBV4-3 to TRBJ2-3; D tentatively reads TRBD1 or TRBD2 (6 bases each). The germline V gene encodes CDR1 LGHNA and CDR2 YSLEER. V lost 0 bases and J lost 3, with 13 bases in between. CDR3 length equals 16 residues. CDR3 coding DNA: TGCGCCAGCAGCCAAGATACCGGGGGCGGGACAGATACGCAGTATTTT. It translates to CASSQDTGGGTDTQYF.

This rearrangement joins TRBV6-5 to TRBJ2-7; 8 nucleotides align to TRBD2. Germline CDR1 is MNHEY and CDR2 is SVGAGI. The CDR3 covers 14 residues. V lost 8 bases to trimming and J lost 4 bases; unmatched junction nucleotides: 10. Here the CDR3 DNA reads TGTGCCAGCGGGGGTAGCGGGAACAATTACGAGCAGTACTTC. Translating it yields CASGGSGNNYEQYF.

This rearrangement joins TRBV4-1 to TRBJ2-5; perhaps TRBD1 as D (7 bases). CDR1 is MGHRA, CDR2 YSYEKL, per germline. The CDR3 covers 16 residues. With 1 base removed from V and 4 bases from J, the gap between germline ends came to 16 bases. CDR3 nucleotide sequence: TGCGCCAGCAGCCAAGTTGGACAGGAGCGGGTAGAGACCCAGTACTTC. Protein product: CASSQVGQERVETQYF.

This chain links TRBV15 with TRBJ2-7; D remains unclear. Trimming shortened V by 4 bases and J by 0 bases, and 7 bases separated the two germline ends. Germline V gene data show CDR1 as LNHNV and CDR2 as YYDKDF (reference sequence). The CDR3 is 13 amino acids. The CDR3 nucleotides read TGTGCCACCAGCATTTCTAGCTCCTACGAGCAGTACTTC. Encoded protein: CATSISSSYEQYF.

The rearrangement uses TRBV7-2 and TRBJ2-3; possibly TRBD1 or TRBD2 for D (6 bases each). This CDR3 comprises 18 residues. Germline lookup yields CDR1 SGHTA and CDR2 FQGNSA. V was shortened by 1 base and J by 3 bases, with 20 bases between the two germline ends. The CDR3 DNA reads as TGTGCCAGCAGCTTAGGACGTGGACGGGGGCCCGTAACAGATACGCAGTATTTT. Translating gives CASSLGRGRGPVTDTQYF. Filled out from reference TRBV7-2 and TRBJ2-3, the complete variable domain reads GAGVSQSPSNKVTEKGKDVELRCDPISGHTALYWYRQSLGQGLEFLIYFQGNSAPDKSGLPSDRFSAERTGGSVSTLTIQRTQQEDSAVYLCASSLGRGRGPVTDTQYFGPGTRLTVL.

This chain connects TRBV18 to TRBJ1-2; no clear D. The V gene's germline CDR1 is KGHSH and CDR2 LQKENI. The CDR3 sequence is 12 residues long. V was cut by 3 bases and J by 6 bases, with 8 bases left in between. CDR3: CASSPNKDGYTF. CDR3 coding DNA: TGTGCCAGCTCACCGAATAAGGATGGCTACACCTTC. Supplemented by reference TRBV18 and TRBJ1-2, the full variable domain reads NAGVMQNPRHLVRRRGQEARLRCSPMKGHSHVYWYRQLPEEGLKFMVYLQKENIIDESGMPKERFSAEFPKEGPSILRIQQVVRGDSAAYFCASSPNKDGYTFGSGTRLTVV.

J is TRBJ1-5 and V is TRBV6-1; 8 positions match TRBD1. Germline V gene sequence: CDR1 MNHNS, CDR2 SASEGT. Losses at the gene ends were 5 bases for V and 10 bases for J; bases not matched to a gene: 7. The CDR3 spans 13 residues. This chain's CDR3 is CASSWTGLRPQHF. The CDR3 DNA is TGTGCCAGCAGTTGGACAGGGTTAAGACCCCAGCATTTT.

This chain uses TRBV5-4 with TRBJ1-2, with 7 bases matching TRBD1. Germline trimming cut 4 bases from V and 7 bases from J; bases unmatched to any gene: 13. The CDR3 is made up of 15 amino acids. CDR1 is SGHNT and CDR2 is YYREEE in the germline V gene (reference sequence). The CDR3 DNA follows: TGTGCCAGCAGCCAGCGACGGGACAGTGGTGGTGGCTACACCTTC. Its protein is CASSQRRDSGGGYTF.

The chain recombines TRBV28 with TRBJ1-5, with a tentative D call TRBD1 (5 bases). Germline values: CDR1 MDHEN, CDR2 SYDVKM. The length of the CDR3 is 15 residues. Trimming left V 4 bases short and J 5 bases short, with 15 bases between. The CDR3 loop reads CASSSPGTGDQPQHF. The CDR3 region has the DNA TGTGCCAGCAGTTCCCCCGGGACGGGAGATCAGCCCCAGCATTTT.

The CDR3 loop reads CAWSQNMFYEQYF. The CDR3 DNA reads as TGTGCCTGGAGTCAAAACATGTTTTACGAGCAGTACTTC. This rearrangement joins TRBV30 to TRBJ2-5, with D hard to call. The end of the DNA aligns better with TRBJ2-7, so the J call may be wrong. This CDR3 contains 13 residues. Per germline, CDR1 GTSNPN and CDR2 SVGIG (reference sequence).